The rows below give T cell receptor beta chains drawn from one sample of a study of blood T cell repertoires in COVID-19. The data were produced by immunoSEQ multiplex PCR, yet TCRdb's version contains in-frame clones alone and is incomplete. The sample includes about 130,000 clones, about 86% of them seen just once. The sequencing input was peripheral blood. The receptors originated from a woman aged 50 to 60 with acute or convalescent COVID-19. The CDR3 runs from the conserved cysteine through the conserved F or W. The D gene is left open where the match is weak. Size is stated for part of the rows, as once, few or many counts, or as a class when the clone is expanded.

TRBD2	TRBJ2-3	NA	TRBV11-2	TGTGCCAGCAGCTTATTCCAGCGGGGGGGCACTAGCACAGATACGCAGTATTTT	CASSLFQRGGTSTDTQYF
NA	TRBJ1-5	NA	TRBV15	TGTGCCACCAGGGGGGGTTCTCAAACAAGCAATCAGCCCCAGCATTTT	CATRGGSQTSNQPQHF
NA	TRBJ1-3	NA	TRBV13	TGTGCCAGCAGCCCTGGGGGGGCGCAGACTGGAAACACCATATATTTT	CASSPGGAQTGNTIYF
NA	TRBJ1-1	NA	TRBV6-2/TRBV6-3	TGTGCCAGCAGTTACTCCAGCACTGAAGCTTTCTTT	CASSYSSTEAFF
NA	TRBJ1-3	NA	TRBV6-5	TGTGCCAGCAGCCTGAGCTCTGGAAACACCATATATTTT	CASSLSSGNTIYF
NA	TRBJ1-1	NA	TRBV6-6	TGTGCCAGCAGTTACAACAGGAACACTGAAGCTTTCTTT	CASSYNRNTEAFF
TRBD2	TRBJ2-3	NA	TRBV2	TGTGCCACCAGGACTAGCGGAAACACAGATACGCAGTATTTT	CATRTSGNTDTQYF
NA	TRBJ2-3	NA	TRBV10-2	TGCGCCAGCAGTTCGGGACTTGGCACAGATACGCAGTATTTT	CASSSGLGTDTQYF
NA	TRBJ2-2	NA	TRBV6-6	TGTGCCAGCTTTTCCATCAAGGGGGCCGGGGAGCTGTTTTTT	CASFSIKGAGELFF
TRBD1	TRBJ1-6	NA	TRBV5-1	TGCGCCAGCAGCTTGTGGCCAGGGGGAAATAATTCACCCCTCCACTTT	CASSLWPGGNNSPLHF
TRBD1	TRBJ2-2	NA	TRBV5-1	TGCGCCAGCAGCATATGGGGACAGAACACGAACACCGGGGAGCTGTTTTTT	CASSIWGQNTNTGELFF
NA	TRBJ1-5	NA	TRBV5-4	TGTGCCAGCAGCTTGGCCGGGGGTAATCAGCCCCAGCATTTT	CASSLAGGNQPQHF
NA	TRBJ2-5	NA	TRBV7-6	TGTGCCAGCAGCTTAGAAGACAGTGAAGAGACCCAGTACTTC	CASSLEDSEETQYF
NA	TRBJ2-7	once	TRBV5-1	TGCGCCAGCAGCTTGGGGCAGGGCGCATACGAGCAGTACTTC	CASSLGQGAYEQYF